These 30 T cell receptor beta chains were sequenced from one sample in a study of T cell changes during pregnancy in multiple sclerosis. Some clones are missing from TCRdb's copy, which holds only in-frame ones; the method was immunoSEQ multiplex PCR. The sample consists of 34,000 or so clones, 90% of them appearing once. The sample was CD8+ T cells from peripheral blood mononuclear cells, taken in the first trimester of pregnancy. The receptors were gathered from a female donor with multiple sclerosis, enrolled in a pregnancy study.

V gene TRBV2 combines with J gene TRBJ2-7; D remains ambiguous. This CDR3 contains 9 residues. CDR1 and CDR2 (germline): SNHLY, FYNNEI. Trimming shortened V by 8 bases and J by 7 bases, and 6 bases separated the two germline ends. CDR3 DNA sequence: TGTGCCAGCTCCGGGGAGCAGTACTTC. Translation: CASSGEQYF.

This rearrangement joins TRBV6-5 to TRBJ2-1, with TRBD2 matching over 9 bases. CDR3 length: 16 amino acids. Germline V gene sequence: CDR1 MNHEY, CDR2 SVGAGI. V shed 4 bases, J shed 2 bases, and the junction held 6 bases outside the gene matches. This CDR3 is CASSSVAGAPYNEQFF. The CDR3 nucleotides read TGTGCCAGCAGTTCTGTAGCGGGAGCCCCCTACAATGAGCAGTTCTTC.

In its sample, this clone was seen many times. The V gene is TRBV9, the J gene TRBJ2-7, with a possible D match to TRBD2 (5 bases). V lost 0 bases, J lost 1 base, and 11 bases lay in between. Germline lookup yields CDR1 SGDLS and CDR2 YYNGEE. The length of the CDR3 is 15 residues. Here the CDR3 DNA reads TGTGCCAGCAGCGTAGCTGATAGCGAGTCCTACGAGCAGTACTTC. This sequence encodes CASSVADSESYEQYF.

The V call is TRBV7-9, the J call TRBJ1-1; D remains unclear. V was trimmed by 10 bases and J by 4 bases, leaving 13 bases between them. This CDR3 comprises 12 residues. CDR1 SEHNR and CDR2 FQNEAQ come from the germline V gene (reference sequence). CDR3 nucleotide sequence: TGTGCCACCGCGTGGGAGGTCACTGAAGCTTTCTTT. It yields the protein CATAWEVTEAFF.

With regard to this clone: Compared with germline, one end of the junction differs, possibly owing to a read error. The chain combines TRBV6-5 with TRBJ1-1; D is possibly TRBD1 (6 bases). The length of the CDR3 is 10 residues. The V gene's germline CDR1 is MNHEY and CDR2 SVGAGI. The CDR3 nucleotides read TGTGCCAGCAGTTACCGGGACACCTCCTTT. Amino acids: CASSYRDTSF.

The chain recombines TRBV9 with TRBJ2-3; a possible D gene is TRBD2 (5 bases). Germline V gives CDR1 SGDLS, CDR2 YYNGEE. V lost 0 bases to trimming and J lost 1 base, with 9 bases between them. The CDR3 contains 15 residues. The CDR3 nucleotides read TGTGCCAGCAGCGTAGACGGGGTCGGCACAGATACGCAGTATTTT. Its protein is CASSVDGVGTDTQYF.

The count of this clone is one. This chain uses TRBV7-9 with TRBJ2-7; 10 bases line up with TRBD2. The trim removed 2 bases at V and 6 bases at J, leaving 1 base unmatched. Germline loops: CDR1 SEHNR, CDR2 FQNEAQ (reference sequence). This CDR3 is built from 13 residues. This CDR3 reads CASSLLAGVEQYF. The CDR3, as DNA: TGTGCCAGCAGCTTACTAGCGGGAGTCGAGCAGTACTTC.

V usage is TRBV12-5 and J usage is TRBJ2-7; 10 positions match TRBD2. The length of the CDR3 is 17 residues. Germline V gene sequence: CDR1 LGHNT, CDR2 FRNRAP. Trimming cost V 1 base and J 2 bases; bases outside gene matches: 8. CDR3 coding DNA: TGTGCTAGTGGTTTGGACACTAGCGGGATAGGTACCTACGAGCAGTACTTC. It yields the protein CASGLDTSGIGTYEQYF.

The chain recombines TRBV10-3 with TRBJ1-2; 8 nucleotides align to TRBD1. In germline, CDR1 is ENHRY, CDR2 SYGVKD. CDR3 size: 15 residues. The V segment lost 3 bases and the J segment 0 bases; nucleotides outside the gene matches: 3. The CDR3 region is CAISEGTGANYGYTF. The CDR3 DNA sequence: TGTGCCATCAGTGAAGGGACAGGAGCTAACTATGGCTACACCTTC.

This clone was seen only once. The V call is TRBV28, the J call TRBJ2-2, with 7 bases identical to TRBD2. After removal of 6 bases from V and 2 bases from J, the junction contained 9 bases not matched to a gene. CDR3 length equals 16 residues. Germline V CDR1 and CDR2: MDHEN, SYDVKM. CDR3 DNA: TGTGCCAGCAGCACTCCAAGCGGGATCAACACCGGGGAGCTGTTTTTT. Its protein is CASSTPSGINTGELFF.

The chain recombines TRBV6-5 with TRBJ1-2; the D gene is possibly TRBD1 (5 bases). V dropped 5 bases and J dropped 7 bases, with 17 bases sitting between them. The CDR3 runs 14 residues. The germline gives CDR1 MNHEY, CDR2 SVGAGI. The CDR3 DNA sequence: TGTGCCAGCAGTCCAATGAGCGGGGGGACTGGCTACACCTTC. This gives the protein CASSPMSGGTGYTF.

This sequence joins TRBV29-1 and TRBJ2-1; 9 nucleotides agree with TRBD1. The CDR3 is made up of 13 amino acids. Germline V gives CDR1 SQVTM, CDR2 ANQGSEA. The CDR3 DNA reads TGCACCGGGACAGGGTTCCTTGGCAATGAGCAGTTCTTC. Its translation is CTGTGFLGNEQFF.

The rearrangement uses TRBV7-9 and TRBJ1-3, with 7 bases fitting TRBD1. V dropped 5 bases and J dropped 6; count of bases not matched to a gene: 4. This CDR3 has 13 amino acids. Per the germline V gene, CDR1 is SEHNR and CDR2 is FQNEAQ (reference sequence). The CDR3 DNA follows: TGTGCCAGCAGCCCCGGACAGGCAAACACCATATATTTT. It translates to CASSPGQANTIYF.

J is TRBJ1-2 and V is TRBV7-9; TRBD1 is a possible D gene (6 bases). CDR1 SEHNR and CDR2 FQNEAQ come from the germline V gene (reference sequence). The germline V and J ends were trimmed by 5 bases and 5 bases, with 12 bases remaining between them. There are 13 residues in the CDR3. The CDR3: CASSPQGPYGYTF. In nucleotides, the CDR3 is TGTGCCAGCAGCCCACAGGGCCCGTATGGCTACACCTTC. The full variable domain, its missing parts supplied by reference TRBV7-9 and TRBJ1-2, is DTGVSQNPRHKITKRGQNVTFRCDPISEHNRLYWYRQTLGQGPEFLTYFQNEAQLEKSRLLSDRFSAERPKGSFSTLEIQRTEQGDSAMYLCASSPQGPYGYTFGSGTRLTVV.

This chain uses TRBV19 with TRBJ2-7, with D tentatively TRBD2 (5 bases). Trimming removed 3 bases from V and 3 bases from J, with 15 bases in between. Germline V lookup: CDR1 LNHDA, CDR2 SQIVND (reference sequence). The CDR3 runs 15 residues. The CDR3 reads CASSIVGGGFYEQYF. The CDR3, as DNA: TGTGCCAGTAGTATCGTGGGTGGAGGCTTCTACGAGCAGTACTTC.

The V call is TRBV19, the J call TRBJ2-1; TRBD2 agrees at 9 bases. Germline CDR1 and CDR2: LNHDA and SQIVND (reference sequence). V shed 6 bases, J shed 5 bases, and the junction held 5 bases outside the gene matches. The CDR3 consists of 14 residues. The CDR3 protein is CASSWLAGNNEQFF. The CDR3 bases are TGTGCCAGTAGCTGGCTAGCGGGGAACAATGAGCAGTTCTTC.

This chain uses TRBV7-9 with TRBJ2-7; 7 positions match TRBD1. V trimming: 10 bases; J trimming: 0 bases; junction bases outside the gene matches: 6. This CDR3 has 13 residues. Per the germline V gene, CDR1 is SEHNR and CDR2 is FQNEAQ (reference sequence). The CDR3 DNA is TGTGCCACCATGACAGGGAGCTCCTACGAGCAGTACTTC. Translating it yields CATMTGSSYEQYF.

V usage is TRBV11-2 and J usage is TRBJ1-3, with D possibly TRBD1 on 5 matching bases. Trimming pared 7 bases from V and 1 base from J, leaving 14 bases between. CDR1 and CDR2 from the germline V gene are SGHAT and FQNNGV. The CDR3 covers 15 residues. CDR3: CASTLWGGSGNTIYF. The CDR3 nucleotides read TGTGCCAGCACCCTCTGGGGGGGGTCTGGAAACACCATATATTTT.

The rearrangement links TRBV10-3 to TRBJ2-6; possibly TRBD1 for D (5 bases). Germline V gives CDR1 ENHRY, CDR2 SYGVKD. Trimming took 3 bases from V and 3 from J, leaving 18 bases between them. This CDR3 contains 18 residues. CDR3 residues: CAISDQDSSSFGANVLTF. In nucleotides, the CDR3 is TGTGCCATCAGTGACCAAGACAGCTCTAGTTTTGGGGCCAACGTCCTGACTTTC.

As for this clone: The junction departs from the called germline gene at one end, perhaps through a read error. This CDR3 is also generated by other DNA sequences in the sample. The V and J genes are TRBV27 and TRBJ2-7; weak D call: TRBD1 (6 bases). The CDR3 sequence is 13 residues long. Germline V gives CDR1 MNHEY, CDR2 SMNVEV (reference sequence). The CDR3, as DNA: TGTGCCAGTAGTTGGTCCAGGGGTTACGAGCAGTACTTC. This sequence encodes CASSWSRGYEQYF.

The rearrangement links TRBV19 to TRBJ1-1; 7 bases align to TRBD1. Germline loops: CDR1 LNHDA, CDR2 SQIVND (reference sequence). Trimming cost V 0 bases and J 1 base; bases outside gene matches: 8. The CDR3 totals 17 residues. The CDR3 sequence is CASSIDPEGAWNTEAFF. Written as DNA, the CDR3 is TGTGCCAGTAGTATAGATCCAGAGGGGGCCTGGAACACTGAAGCTTTCTTT. The complete variable domain, with remaining parts taken from reference TRBV19 and TRBJ1-1, reads DGGITQSPKYLFRKEGQNVTLSCEQNLNHDAMYWYRQDPGQGLRLIYYSQIVNDFQKGDIAEGYSVSREKKESFPLTVTSAQKNPTAFYLCASSIDPEGAWNTEAFFGQGTRLTVV.

The chain recombines TRBV7-8 with TRBJ2-3; no definite D call. This CDR3 is built from 14 residues. The V end was cut by 6 bases, the J end by 1 base, with 11 bases between. CDR1 and CDR2 (germline): SGHVS, FQNEAQ. CDR3 bases: TGTGCCAGCAGTGCTCAACCGGGCACAGATACGCAGTATTTT. It yields the protein CASSAQPGTDTQYF. The variable domain in full, completed from reference TRBV7-8 and TRBJ2-3, reads GAGVSQSPRYKVAKRGQDVALRCDPISGHVSLFWYQQALGQGPEFLTYFQNEAQLDKSGLPSDRFFAERPEGSVSTLKIQRTQQEDSAVYLCASSAQPGTDTQYFGPGTRLTVL.

This clone was seen a few times. This rearrangement joins TRBV11-2 to TRBJ2-1; unclear D gene. CDR1 SGHAT and CDR2 FQNNGV come from the germline V gene. The CDR3 is made up of 16 amino acids. Between the trimmed V and J ends, which lost 4 bases and 4 bases, there was a span of 17 bases. In DNA form, the CDR3 reads TGTGCCAGCAGCTCGGCCGCAGGTGGTATTTACAATGAGCAGTTCTTC. Encoded protein: CASSSAAGGIYNEQFF.

V gene TRBV9 combines with J gene TRBJ1-1, with D unresolved. Between the trimmed V and J ends, which lost 4 bases and 3 bases, there was a span of 7 bases. The CDR3 has 12 residues. Looked up from germline, CDR1 is SGDLS and CDR2 is YYNGEE. In nucleotides, the CDR3 is TGTGCCAGCAGCTACGGAGACACTGAAGCTTTCTTT. Amino acid sequence: CASSYGDTEAFF.

With regard to this clone: Other DNA sequences within the sample encode an identical CDR3. The chain couples TRBV7-2 to TRBJ2-1; 9 bases align to TRBD2. CDR1 and CDR2 (germline): SGHTA, FQGNSA. V gave up 2 bases and J gave up 5 bases; unmatched junction bases: 4. The CDR3 has 15 amino acids. CDR3 in amino acids: CASSLTSGRHNEQFF. Here the CDR3 DNA reads TGTGCCAGCAGCTTAACAAGCGGGAGGCACAATGAGCAGTTCTTC. The whole variable domain, filled in from reference TRBV7-2 and TRBJ2-1, reads GAGVSQSPSNKVTEKGKDVELRCDPISGHTALYWYRQSLGQGLEFLIYFQGNSAPDKSGLPSDRFSAERTGGSVSTLTIQRTQQEDSAVYLCASSLTSGRHNEQFFGPGTRLTVL.

The chain recombines TRBV27 with TRBJ2-7, with TRBD2 as a possible D gene (6 bases). CDR3 length equals 15 residues. Germline V gene data show CDR1 as MNHEY and CDR2 as SMNVEV (reference sequence). V lost 5 bases and J 2 bases, leaving 16 bases between the germline ends. CDR3 region: CASSHLPGGTYEQYF. The CDR3, as DNA: TGTGCCAGCAGTCACCTCCCTGGGGGGACCTACGAGCAGTACTTC.

The chain combines TRBV10-3 with TRBJ2-2, with 10 bases aligning to TRBD1. This CDR3 is built from 16 residues. Germline CDR1 reads ENHRY; CDR2 reads SYGVKD. With 10 bases clipped from V and 2 bases from J, the junction kept 10 bases outside the gene matches. In DNA form, the CDR3 reads TGTGCCACCGGTGACTTGACAGGGGGCAACACCGGGGAGCTGTTTTTT. Translating gives CATGDLTGGNTGELFF.

There are a few counts of this clone. CDR3 loop: CASSTTFDRGNEKLFF. The DNA of the CDR3 is TGTGCCAGCAGTACAACCTTCGACAGGGGAAATGAAAAACTGTTTTTT. This chain connects TRBV27 to TRBJ1-4, with TRBD1 matching 8 bases. With 5 bases clipped from V and 5 bases from J, the junction kept 10 bases outside the gene matches. The CDR3 loop spans 16 amino acids. Germline V gene data show CDR1 as MNHEY and CDR2 as SMNVEV (reference sequence).

The chain carries TRBV7-9 and TRBJ2-3; possible D gene TRBD1, 5 bases. The CDR3 is 15 residues long. Germline assignment: CDR1 SEHNR and CDR2 FQNEAQ (reference sequence). Trimming cost V 2 bases and J 3 bases, with 12 bases left between them. The CDR3 nucleotides read TGTGCCAGCAGCTTAACGAGCTCAGGGACAGATACGCAGTATTTT. Amino acids: CASSLTSSGTDTQYF.

The V gene is TRBV6-1, the J gene TRBJ1-1; no clear D. Germline assignment: CDR1 MNHNS and CDR2 SASEGT. CDR3 size: 15 residues. The V and J ends lost 8 bases and 4 bases respectively, with 20 bases between them. CDR3 DNA sequence: TGTGCCAGCGCGCCGGGGTGGGCATTGGGCACTGAAGCTTTCTTT. Encoded protein: CASAPGWALGTEAFF.